This T cell receptor beta chain came from a study of T cell clones after liver transplantation. Study details: Samples came from ITN030ST, which attempted immunosuppression withdrawal within 2 years of liver transplantation. Pre-transplant mixed lymphocyte reactions yielded third-party-reactive TCRbeta sequences as comparators for graft-donor-reactive sequences. Whole-study findings and limits: Low donor cell numbers restricted donor-reactive repertoire measurement in a couple of subjects.

As concerns this clone: The antigen remains undetermined. A much more abundant neighbour one base away suggests this may be a read error.

The assay was immunoSEQ multiplex PCR, and TCRdb's table has in-frame clones only and misses some. The table lists 45,000 to 60,000 clones, approximately 63% of them singletons. Germline V gene data show CDR1 as SGHRS and CDR2 as YFSETQ. The CDR3 spans 13 residues. V lost 2 bases and J 6 bases, leaving 10 bases between the germline ends. This clonotype was sampled from a human patient who received a liver transplant. The T cells may come from the graft donor. The chain couples TRBV5-1 to TRBJ2-3, with D possibly TRBD1 on 5 matching bases. Sequences were derived from CD4+ T cells from blood, sampled at the roughly 15-month timepoint. This chain's CDR3 is CASSFTGVDTQYF. CDR3 DNA: TGCGCCAGCAGCTTTACAGGCGTGGATACGCAGTATTTT.